The 25 T cell receptor beta chains in this list originate from one sample, sequenced in a study of T cells in localized non-small cell lung cancer. Clones were sequenced by immunoSEQ multiplex PCR, and TCRdb holds only the in-frame ones, with some missing. This table has 45,000 to 60,000 clones, 75% to 90% appearing once. The sequences come from peripheral blood, collected before any cancer treatment. These receptors were taken from a woman aged 35 to 75 with stage I lung adenocarcinoma.

The CDR3 sequence is CASLAGAYNEQFF. Written as DNA, the CDR3 is TGCGCCAGCCTAGCGGGGGCCTACAATGAGCAGTTCTTC. V and J are TRBV10-1 and TRBJ2-1; 10 bases align to TRBD2. J gave up 2 bases and V 8 bases, and 0 bases lay outside the gene matches. This CDR3 comprises 13 residues. CDR1 and CDR2 from the germline V gene are WNHNN and SYGVQD (reference sequence).

The chain uses TRBV5-6 and TRBJ2-3, with TRBD1 matching 7 bases. Germline V gene lookup returns CDR1 SGHDT and CDR2 YYEEEE. J lost 2 bases, V lost 0 bases, and 3 bases had no gene match. This CDR3 comprises 15 residues. The CDR3 here is CASSLGDSHTDTQYF. CDR3 sequence (DNA): TGTGCCAGCAGCTTGGGGGACAGCCACACAGATACGCAGTATTTT.

This chain connects TRBV19 to TRBJ2-1; 7 positions agree with TRBD1. V dropped 0 bases and J dropped 2; count of bases not matched to a gene: 7. Germline V gene lookup returns CDR1 LNHDA and CDR2 SQIVND (reference sequence). The CDR3 extends over 17 amino acids. The CDR3: CASSIDWGQGAYNEQFF. The CDR3 region has the DNA TGTGCCAGTAGTATAGATTGGGGCCAGGGGGCCTACAATGAGCAGTTCTTC.

The chain employs TRBV15 and TRBJ2-2; 9 nucleotides agree with TRBD1. J was trimmed by 1 base and V by 3 bases; bases with no gene match: 3. Germline CDR1 LNHNV, CDR2 YYDKDF (reference sequence). This CDR3 is 16 amino acids long. CDR3 coding DNA: TGTGCCACCAGCAGGGGGGGACAGGGGAACACCGGGGAGCTGTTTTTT. Translation: CATSRGGQGNTGELFF.

The V and J genes are TRBV9 and TRBJ2-1; D is ambiguous. The CDR3 has 14 amino acids. The V end lost 0 bases, the J end lost 7 bases, and 11 bases lay between the germline ends. Germline V gives CDR1 SGDLS, CDR2 YYNGEE. The CDR3 nucleotides read TGTGCCAGCAGCGTAGGTCCGGCAAGGAATGAGCAGTTCTTC. Its translation: CASSVGPARNEQFF.

The chain uses TRBV19 and TRBJ2-7; perhaps TRBD2 as D (5 bases). The germline CDR1 and CDR2 sequences are LNHDA and SQIVND (reference sequence). This CDR3 is built from 13 residues. V lost 1 base, J lost 4 bases, and 8 bases lay in between. The CDR3 coding sequence is TGTGCCAGTAGTATAGTAGGGAGTTACGAGCAGTACTTC. It translates to CASSIVGSYEQYF.

This chain uses TRBV15 with TRBJ1-5; D unresolved. CDR3 size: 12 residues. Germline V lookup: CDR1 LNHNV, CDR2 YYDKDF (reference sequence). V lost 3 bases and J 3 bases, leaving 3 bases between the germline ends. The CDR3 DNA is TGTGCCACCAGCAGGTACAATCAGCCCCAGCATTTT. Translated: CATSRYNQPQHF.

The rearrangement joins TRBV7-2 to TRBJ2-1, with 8 bases lining up with TRBD1. Germline-derived CDR1 and CDR2 are SGHTA and FQGNSA. The CDR3 contains 17 residues. The trim removed 0 bases at V and 0 bases at J, leaving 4 bases unmatched. Written as DNA, the CDR3 is TGTGCCAGCAGCTTAGCCCCAGGGGGCTCCTCCTACAATGAGCAGTTCTTC. Protein: CASSLAPGGSSYNEQFF.

V and J are TRBV19 and TRBJ2-7; D gene ambiguous. V was shortened by 4 bases and J by 2 bases, with 12 bases between the two germline ends. Germline V lookup: CDR1 LNHDA, CDR2 SQIVND (reference sequence). The CDR3 spans 14 residues. In DNA, the CDR3 is TGTGCCAGTAGTACACTCTTGGGTCCCTACGAGCAGTACTTC. This sequence encodes CASSTLLGPYEQYF.

The J gene is TRBJ1-6, the V gene TRBV28; 8 nucleotides align to TRBD1. V was clipped by 3 bases and J by 8 bases; unmatched bases: 3. Germline V gene sequence: CDR1 MDHEN, CDR2 SYDVKM. This CDR3 spans 14 amino acids. The CDR3 is CASSLDRVDSPLHF. CDR3 sequence (DNA): TGTGCCAGCAGTTTGGACAGGGTTGATTCACCCCTCCACTTT.

The CDR3 DNA reads as TGTGCCAGTAGTGACAGGGGTTACAATGAGCAGTTCTTC. This codes for CASSDRGYNEQFF. J is TRBJ2-1 and V is TRBV19; the match to TRBD1 covers 8 bases. After removal of 5 bases from V and 4 bases from J, the junction contained 1 base not matched to a gene. Germline V gives CDR1 LNHDA, CDR2 SQIVND (reference sequence). There are 13 residues in the CDR3.

The chain joins TRBV13 to TRBJ1-1; D remains unclear. Trimming shortened V by 6 bases and J by 5 bases, and 16 bases separated the two germline ends. Per germline, CDR1 PRHDT and CDR2 FYEKMQ (reference sequence). CDR3 length: 14 amino acids. This CDR3 is CASSRPPDSTEAFF. As DNA, the CDR3 is TGTGCCAGCAGTCGACCCCCGGACTCGACTGAAGCTTTCTTT.

The chain couples TRBV7-9 to TRBJ1-4; 8 positions match TRBD1. The J segment lost 8 bases and the V segment lost 4 bases, leaving 12 bases of the junction unmatched. The CDR3 contains 16 residues. Germline lookup yields CDR1 SEHNR and CDR2 FQNEAQ (reference sequence). CDR3 sequence (DNA): TGTGCCAGCAGCTGGGCCCGGACAGGGTTAGAGGAAAAACTGTTTTTT. As protein: CASSWARTGLEEKLFF. Supplemented by reference TRBV7-9 and TRBJ1-4, the full variable domain reads DTGVSQNPRHKITKRGQNVTFRCDPISEHNRLYWYRQTLGQGPEFLTYFQNEAQLEKSRLLSDRFSAERPKGSFSTLEIQRTEQGDSAMYLCASSWARTGLEEKLFFGSGTQLSVL.

The rearrangement uses TRBV19 and TRBJ2-5; D possibly matches TRBD1 or TRBD2 (5 bases each). Germline V gene sequence: CDR1 LNHDA, CDR2 SQIVND (reference sequence). The CDR3 has 15 amino acids. Trimming removed 5 bases at V and 5 bases at J, with 18 bases between. This CDR3 is CASSPRTPSGETQYF. In DNA form, the CDR3 reads TGTGCCAGTAGTCCCCGGACACCCTCGGGGGAGACCCAGTACTTC.

Written as DNA, the CDR3 is TGCGCCAGCAGCCCGGGACTGAACTATGGCTACACCTTC. Encoded protein: CASSPGLNYGYTF. The gene calls are TRBV4-1 and TRBJ1-2; weak D call: TRBD1 (5 bases). This CDR3 has 13 residues. With 4 bases removed from V and 2 bases from J, the gap between germline ends came to 8 bases. Germline values: CDR1 MGHRA, CDR2 YSYEKL.

The chain recombines TRBV7-2 with TRBJ2-1, with 10 bases aligning to TRBD2. J gave up 1 base and V 5 bases, and 5 bases lay outside the gene matches. Germline V gene data show CDR1 as SGHTA and CDR2 as FQGNSA. This CDR3 is built from 16 residues. CDR3 coding DNA: TGTGCCAGCAGCAGGACTAGCGGAGGTTCCTACAATGAGCAGTTCTTC. Protein product: CASSRTSGGSYNEQFF.

The chain carries TRBV27 and TRBJ2-1; the match to TRBD1 covers 8 bases. With V trimmed by 6 bases and J by 2 bases, 6 bases remained unmatched. Germline lookup yields CDR1 MNHEY and CDR2 SMNVEV (reference sequence). The CDR3 totals 15 residues. This CDR3 reads CASSLRDRPYNEQFF. CDR3 bases: TGTGCCAGCAGCCTCCGGGACAGGCCCTACAATGAGCAGTTCTTC.

The chain couples TRBV27 to TRBJ2-7, with TRBD1 identical over 9 bases. This CDR3 is built from 15 residues. Germline V lookup: CDR1 MNHEY, CDR2 SMNVEV (reference sequence). Trimming at V came to 5 bases and at J to 2 bases, leaving 7 bases not matched to a gene. The CDR3 DNA reads TGTGCCAGCAGTAGTAAGGGACAGGGCCCCTACGAGCAGTACTTC. This codes for CASSSKGQGPYEQYF.

The V call is TRBV30, the J call TRBJ2-1; TRBD1 might be the D (5 bases). Germline V lookup: CDR1 GTSNPN, CDR2 SVGIG (reference sequence). The CDR3 spans 14 residues. V gave up 0 bases and J gave up 6 bases, with 12 bases separating them. DNA for the CDR3: TGTGCCTGGAGTGTACAGGCTATCCGCAATGAGCAGTTCTTC. Its translation is CAWSVQAIRNEQFF.

The chain joins TRBV30 to TRBJ1-3; perhaps TRBD1 as D (5 bases). Trimming left V 3 bases short and J 1 base short, with 19 bases between. The CDR3 spans 17 residues. CDR1 and CDR2 from the germline V gene are GTSNPN and SVGIG (reference sequence). The CDR3 DNA is TGTGCCTGGAGCCGATGGGGGATGAGGGAATCTGGAAACACCATATATTTT. Its translation: CAWSRWGMRESGNTIYF.

The CDR3: CASSLSGGAVGNEQFF. The DNA of the CDR3 is TGTGCCAGCAGCTTATCCGGGGGGGCCGTGGGCAATGAGCAGTTCTTC. The rearrangement joins TRBV7-2 to TRBJ2-1; 8 nucleotides line up with TRBD2. CDR3 length: 16 residues. Trimming took 2 bases from V and 6 from J; bases not matched to a gene: 9. CDR1 SGHTA and CDR2 FQGNSA come from the germline V gene.

The chain carries TRBV27 and TRBJ2-3; no clear D. CDR1 and CDR2 from the germline V gene are MNHEY and SMNVEV (reference sequence). Between the trimmed V and J ends, which lost 10 bases and 0 bases, there was a span of 20 bases. The CDR3 extends over 16 amino acids. For the CDR3, the DNA is TGTGCCATCCCACTGAAGGGCCAACATAGCACAGATACGCAGTATTTT. It codes for CAIPLKGQHSTDTQYF.

This clone was counted between two and nine times. The rearrangement uses TRBV6-5 and TRBJ1-5; D may be TRBD1 (6 bases). V lost 8 bases, J lost 4 bases, and 6 bases lay in between. Germline V gives CDR1 MNHEY, CDR2 SVGAGI. The CDR3 length is 11 residues. CDR3 in amino acids: CASGTNQPQHF. CDR3 in DNA: TGTGCCAGCGGGACAAATCAGCCCCAGCATTTT.

The V call is TRBV4-2, the J call TRBJ1-1; 7 bases are shared with TRBD1. CDR3 length: 15 amino acids. V dropped 4 bases and J dropped 1; count of bases not matched to a gene: 6. CDR1 and CDR2 (germline): LGHNA, YNFKEQ. The CDR3 protein is CASSRNWDRNTEAFF. The CDR3, as DNA: TGTGCCAGCAGCCGGAATTGGGACAGGAACACTGAAGCTTTCTTT.

CDR3 sequence reads: CASSYRDDSPLHF. The DNA for the CDR3 is TGTGCCAGCAGTTATAGGGACGATTCACCCCTCCACTTT. This chain links TRBV6-5 with TRBJ1-6, with a possible D match to TRBD1 (5 bases). This CDR3 has 13 residues. Germline V gives CDR1 MNHEY, CDR2 SVGAGI. V was pared by 3 bases and J by 8 bases, with 8 bases between.